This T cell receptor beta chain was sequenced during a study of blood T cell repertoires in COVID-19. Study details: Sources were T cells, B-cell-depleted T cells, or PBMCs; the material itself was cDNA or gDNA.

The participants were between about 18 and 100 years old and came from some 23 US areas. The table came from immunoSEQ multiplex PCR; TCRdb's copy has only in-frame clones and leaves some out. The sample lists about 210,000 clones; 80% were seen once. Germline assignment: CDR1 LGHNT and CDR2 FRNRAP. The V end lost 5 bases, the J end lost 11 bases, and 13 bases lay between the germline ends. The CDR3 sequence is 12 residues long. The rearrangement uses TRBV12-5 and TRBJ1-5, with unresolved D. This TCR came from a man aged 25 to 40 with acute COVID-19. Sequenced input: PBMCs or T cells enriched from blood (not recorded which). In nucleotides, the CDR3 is TGTGCTAGTGGTCCCGCGGCTCTGGCCCAGCATTTT. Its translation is CASGPAALAQHF.